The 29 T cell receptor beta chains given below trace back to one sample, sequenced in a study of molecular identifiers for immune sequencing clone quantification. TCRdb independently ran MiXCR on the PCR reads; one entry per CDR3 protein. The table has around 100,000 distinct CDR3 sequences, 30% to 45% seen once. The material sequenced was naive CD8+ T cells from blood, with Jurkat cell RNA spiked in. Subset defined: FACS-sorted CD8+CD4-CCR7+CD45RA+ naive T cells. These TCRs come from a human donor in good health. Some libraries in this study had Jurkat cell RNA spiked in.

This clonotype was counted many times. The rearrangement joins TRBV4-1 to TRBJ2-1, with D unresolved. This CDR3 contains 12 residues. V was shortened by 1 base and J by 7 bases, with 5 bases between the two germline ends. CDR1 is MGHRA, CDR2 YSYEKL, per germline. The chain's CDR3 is CASSQVGNEQFF. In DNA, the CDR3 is TGCGCCAGCAGCCAAGTAGGGAATGAGCAGTTCTTC.

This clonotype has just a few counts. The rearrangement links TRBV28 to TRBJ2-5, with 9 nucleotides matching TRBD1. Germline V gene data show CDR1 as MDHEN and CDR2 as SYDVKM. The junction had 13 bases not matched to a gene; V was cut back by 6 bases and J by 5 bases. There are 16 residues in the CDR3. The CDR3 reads CASSYPSTGGLETQYF. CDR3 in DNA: TGTGCCAGCAGCTACCCCTCGACAGGGGGTTTGGAGACCCAGTACTTC.

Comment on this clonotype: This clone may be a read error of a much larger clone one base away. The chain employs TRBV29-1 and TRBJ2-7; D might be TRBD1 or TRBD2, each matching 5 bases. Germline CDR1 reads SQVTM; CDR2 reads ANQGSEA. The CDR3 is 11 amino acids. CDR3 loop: CSVLWGYEQHF. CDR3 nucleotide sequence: TGCAGCGTTCTATGGGGGTACGAGCAGCACTTC.

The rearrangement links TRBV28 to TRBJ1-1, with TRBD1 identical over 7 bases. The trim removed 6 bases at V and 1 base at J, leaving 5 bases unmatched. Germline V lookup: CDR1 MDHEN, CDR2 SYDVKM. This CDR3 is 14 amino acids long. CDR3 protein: CASSNRGGNTEAFF. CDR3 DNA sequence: TGTGCCAGCAGCAACAGGGGCGGGAACACTGAAGCTTTCTTT.

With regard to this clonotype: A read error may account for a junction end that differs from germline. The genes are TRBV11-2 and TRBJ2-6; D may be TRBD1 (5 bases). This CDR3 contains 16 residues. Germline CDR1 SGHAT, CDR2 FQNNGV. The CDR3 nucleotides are TGTGCCAGCAGCTTACTTAGGAGCTCTGGGGCCAACGTCCTGACCTTC. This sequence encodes CASSLLRSSGANVLTF.

The CDR3 spells CASSHSGRWYEQYF. CDR3 DNA sequence: TGTGCCAGCAGTCATAGCGGGAGGTGGTACGAGCAGTACTTC. The chain uses TRBV6-2 or TRBV6-3 and TRBJ2-7, with 10 bases aligning to TRBD2. V trimming: 5 bases; J trimming: 4 bases; junction bases outside the gene matches: 5. The CDR3 totals 14 residues. Germline CDR1 is MNHEY and CDR2 is SVGEGT.

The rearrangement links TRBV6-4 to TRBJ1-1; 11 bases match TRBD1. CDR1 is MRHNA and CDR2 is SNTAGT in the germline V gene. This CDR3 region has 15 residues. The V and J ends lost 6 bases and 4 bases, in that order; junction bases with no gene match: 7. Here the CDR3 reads CASRQSGTGGTEAFF. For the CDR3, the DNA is TGTGCCAGCAGACAATCCGGGACAGGGGGCACTGAAGCTTTCTTT.

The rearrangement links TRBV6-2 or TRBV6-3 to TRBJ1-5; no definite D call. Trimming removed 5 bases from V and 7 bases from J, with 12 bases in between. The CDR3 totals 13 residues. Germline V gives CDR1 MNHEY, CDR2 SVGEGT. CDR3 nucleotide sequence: TGTGCCAGCAGTCTACAAGGCGGACAGCCCCAGCATTTT. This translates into CASSLQGGQPQHF.

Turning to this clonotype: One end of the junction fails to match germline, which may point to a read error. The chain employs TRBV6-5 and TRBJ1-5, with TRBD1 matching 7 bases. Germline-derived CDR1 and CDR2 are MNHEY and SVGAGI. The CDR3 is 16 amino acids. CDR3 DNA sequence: TGTGCCAGCAGCCCGGGGGACAGTTATAGCAATCTGCCCCAGCATTTT. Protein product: CASSPGDSYSNLPQHF.

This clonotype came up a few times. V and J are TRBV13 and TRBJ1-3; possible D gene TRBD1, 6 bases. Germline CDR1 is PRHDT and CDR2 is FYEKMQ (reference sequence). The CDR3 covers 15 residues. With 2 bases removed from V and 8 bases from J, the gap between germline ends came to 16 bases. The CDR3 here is CASSLTQGHGYTIYF. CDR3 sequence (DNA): TGTGCCAGCAGCTTAACGCAGGGGCACGGGTACACCATATATTTT.

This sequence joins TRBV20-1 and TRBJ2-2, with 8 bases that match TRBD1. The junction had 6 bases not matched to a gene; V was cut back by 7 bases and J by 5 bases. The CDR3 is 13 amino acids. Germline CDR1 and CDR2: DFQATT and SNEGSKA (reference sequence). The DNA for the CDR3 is TGCAGTGTTATGGACAGGGCGACCGGGGAGCTGTTTTTT. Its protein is CSVMDRATGELFF.

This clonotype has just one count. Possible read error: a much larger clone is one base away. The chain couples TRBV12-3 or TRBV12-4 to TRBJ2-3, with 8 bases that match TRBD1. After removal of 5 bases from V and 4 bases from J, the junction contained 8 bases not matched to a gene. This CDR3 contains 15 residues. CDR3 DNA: TGTGCCAGCAGTCTACCGGGACAGGTGCCAGATACGCAGTATTTT. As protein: CASSLPGQVPDTQYF.

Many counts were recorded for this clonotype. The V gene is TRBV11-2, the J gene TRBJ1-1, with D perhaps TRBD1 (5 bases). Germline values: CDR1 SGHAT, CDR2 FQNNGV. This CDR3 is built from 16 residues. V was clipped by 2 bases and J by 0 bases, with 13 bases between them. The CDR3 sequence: CASSLKRDPLNTEAFF. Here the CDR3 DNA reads TGTGCCAGCAGCTTAAAACGGGACCCCCTGAACACTGAAGCTTTCTTT. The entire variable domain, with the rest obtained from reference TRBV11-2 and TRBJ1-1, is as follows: EAGVAQSPRYKIIEKRQSVAFWCNPISGHATLYWYQQILGQGPKLLIQFQNNGVVDDSQLPKDRFSAERLKGVDSTLKIQPAKLEDSAVYLCASSLKRDPLNTEAFFGQGTRLTVV.

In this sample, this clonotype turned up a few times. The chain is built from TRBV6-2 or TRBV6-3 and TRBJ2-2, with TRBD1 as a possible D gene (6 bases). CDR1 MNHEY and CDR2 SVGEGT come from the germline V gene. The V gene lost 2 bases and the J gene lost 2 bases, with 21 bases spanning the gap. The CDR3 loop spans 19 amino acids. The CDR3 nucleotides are TGTGCCAGCAGTTACCAGCCCCGCAACAGGGACGATAACACCGGGGAGCTGTTTTTT. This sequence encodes CASSYQPRNRDDNTGELFF.

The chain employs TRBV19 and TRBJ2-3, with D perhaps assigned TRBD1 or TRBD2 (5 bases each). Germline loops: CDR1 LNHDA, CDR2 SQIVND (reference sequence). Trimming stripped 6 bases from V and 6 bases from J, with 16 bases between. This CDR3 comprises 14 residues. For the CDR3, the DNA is TGTGCCAGTAGAGGGACGGGCAGGGAGGATACGCAGTATTTT. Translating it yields CASRGTGREDTQYF.

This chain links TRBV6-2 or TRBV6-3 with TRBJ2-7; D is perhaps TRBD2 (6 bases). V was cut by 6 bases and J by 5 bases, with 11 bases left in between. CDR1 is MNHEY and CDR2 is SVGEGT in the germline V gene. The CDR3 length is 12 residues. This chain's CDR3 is CASRGGVDEQYF. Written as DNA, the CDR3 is TGTGCCAGCAGAGGCGGGGTCGACGAGCAGTACTTC.

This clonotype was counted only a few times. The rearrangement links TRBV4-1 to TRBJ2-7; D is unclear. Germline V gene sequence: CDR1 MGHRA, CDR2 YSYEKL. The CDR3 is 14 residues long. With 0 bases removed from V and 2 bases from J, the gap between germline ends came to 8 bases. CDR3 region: CASSQEAVTYEQYF. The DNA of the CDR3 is TGCGCCAGCAGCCAAGAAGCCGTTACCTACGAGCAGTACTTC.

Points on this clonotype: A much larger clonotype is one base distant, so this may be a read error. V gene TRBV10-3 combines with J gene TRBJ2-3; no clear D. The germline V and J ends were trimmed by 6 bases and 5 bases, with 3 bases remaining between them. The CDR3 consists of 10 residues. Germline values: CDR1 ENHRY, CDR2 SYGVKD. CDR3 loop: CAIRGDTQYF. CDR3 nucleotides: TGTGCCATCAGGGGAGATACGCAGTATTTT.

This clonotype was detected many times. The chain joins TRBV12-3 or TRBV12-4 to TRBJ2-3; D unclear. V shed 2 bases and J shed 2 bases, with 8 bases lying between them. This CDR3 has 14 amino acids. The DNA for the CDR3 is TGTGCCAGCAGTTTATCGGTTATCACAGATACGCAGTATTTT. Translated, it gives CASSLSVITDTQYF.

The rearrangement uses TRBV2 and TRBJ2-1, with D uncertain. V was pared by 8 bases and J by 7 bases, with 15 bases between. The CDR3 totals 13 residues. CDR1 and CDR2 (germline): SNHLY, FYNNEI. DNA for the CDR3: TGTGCCAGCTCCTGGGTGGTGGGGAATGAGCAGTTCTTC. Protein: CASSWVVGNEQFF.

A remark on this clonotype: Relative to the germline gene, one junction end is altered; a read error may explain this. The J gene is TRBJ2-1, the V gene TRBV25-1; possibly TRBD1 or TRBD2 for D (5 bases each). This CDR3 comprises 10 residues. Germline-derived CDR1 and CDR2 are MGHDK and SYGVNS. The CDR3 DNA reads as TGTGCCTGCAGTGGGGGTGAGCAGTTCTTC. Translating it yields CACSGGEQFF. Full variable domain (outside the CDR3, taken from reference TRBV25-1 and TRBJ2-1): EADIYQTPRYLVIGTGKKITLECSQTMGHDKMYWYQQDPGMELHLIHYSYGVNSTEKGDLSSESTVSRIRTEHFPLTLESARPSHTSQYLCACSGGEQFFGPGTRLTVL.

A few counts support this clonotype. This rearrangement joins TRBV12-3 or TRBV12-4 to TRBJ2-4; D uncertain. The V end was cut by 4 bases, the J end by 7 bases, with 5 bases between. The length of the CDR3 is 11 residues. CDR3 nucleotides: TGTGCCAGCAGTTCGGAGAACATTCAGTACTTC. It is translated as CASSSENIQYF.

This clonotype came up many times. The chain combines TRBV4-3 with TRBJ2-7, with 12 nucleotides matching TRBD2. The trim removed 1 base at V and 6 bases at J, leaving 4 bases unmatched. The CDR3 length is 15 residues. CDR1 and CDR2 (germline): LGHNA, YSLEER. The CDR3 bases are TGCGCCAGCAGCCAAGGGGTACTAGCGGGAGGCGAGCAGTACTTC. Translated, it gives CASSQGVLAGGEQYF.

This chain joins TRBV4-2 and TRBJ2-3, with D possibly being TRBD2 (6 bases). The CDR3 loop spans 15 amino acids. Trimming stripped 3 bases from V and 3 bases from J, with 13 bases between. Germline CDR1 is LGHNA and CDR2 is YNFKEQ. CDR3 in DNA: TGTGCCAGCAGCCATGGGACTCGTGTAACAGATACGCAGTATTTT. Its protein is CASSHGTRVTDTQYF.

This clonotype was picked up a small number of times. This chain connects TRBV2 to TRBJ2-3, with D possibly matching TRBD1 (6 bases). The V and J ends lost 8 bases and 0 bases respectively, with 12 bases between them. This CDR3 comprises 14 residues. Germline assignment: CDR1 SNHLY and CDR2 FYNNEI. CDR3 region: CASGDITSTDTQYF. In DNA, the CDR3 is TGTGCCAGCGGGGACATCACTAGCACAGATACGCAGTATTTT.

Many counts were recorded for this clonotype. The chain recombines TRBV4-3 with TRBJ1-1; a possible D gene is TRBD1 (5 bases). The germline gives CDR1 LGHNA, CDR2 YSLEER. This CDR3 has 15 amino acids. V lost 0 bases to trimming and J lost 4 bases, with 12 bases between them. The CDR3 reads CASSQEGLGGTEAFF. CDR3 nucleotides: TGCGCCAGCAGCCAAGAGGGGTTGGGGGGCACTGAAGCTTTCTTT.

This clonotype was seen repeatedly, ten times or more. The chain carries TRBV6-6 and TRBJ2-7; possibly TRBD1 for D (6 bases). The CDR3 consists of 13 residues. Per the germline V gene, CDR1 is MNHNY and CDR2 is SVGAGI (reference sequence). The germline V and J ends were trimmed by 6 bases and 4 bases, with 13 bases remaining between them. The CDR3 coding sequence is TGTGCCAGCAGCTACGGGACATCTTACGAGCAGTACTTC. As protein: CASSYGTSYEQYF.

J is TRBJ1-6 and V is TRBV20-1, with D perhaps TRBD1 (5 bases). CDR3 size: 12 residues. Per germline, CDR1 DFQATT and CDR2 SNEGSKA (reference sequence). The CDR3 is CRPGGVASPLHF. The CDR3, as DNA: TGCAGGCCCGGAGGGGTAGCTTCACCCCTCCACTTT.

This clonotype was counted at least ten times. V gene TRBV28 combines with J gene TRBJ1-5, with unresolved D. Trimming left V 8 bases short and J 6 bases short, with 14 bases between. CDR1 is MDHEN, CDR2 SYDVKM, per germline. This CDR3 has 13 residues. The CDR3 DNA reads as TGTGCCAGCGCCGACGGACCCGGTCAGCCCCAGCATTTT. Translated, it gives CASADGPGQPQHF.